Shown below are 13 T cell receptor beta chains from a single sample sequenced in a study of OX40 agonist ivuxolimab in advanced cancers. The repertoire was sequenced with immunoSEQ multiplex PCR; TCRdb's copy has only in-frame clones and lacks some. The sample yields 40,000 to 55,000 clones, around 92% seen once. This material consisted of CD4+ or CD8+ T cells sorted from blood, taken in a trial of the OX40 agonist ivuxolimab. Source of these receptors: an adult with an advanced solid tumor such as melanoma, head and neck, liver or kidney cancer.

The V and J genes are TRBV19 and TRBJ1-2; TRBD1 matches 7 bases. The germline gives CDR1 LNHDA, CDR2 SQIVND (reference sequence). J gave up 3 bases and V 7 bases, and 5 bases lay outside the gene matches. The CDR3 consists of 13 residues. CDR3 sequence (DNA): TGTGCCAGTAAGAATACAGGGGACTATGGCTACACCTTC. Amino acid sequence: CASKNTGDYGYTF.

The genes are TRBV11-2 and TRBJ2-3; the match to TRBD1 covers 8 bases. The CDR3 spans 15 residues. Germline CDR1 reads SGHAT; CDR2 reads FQNNGV. V trimming: 3 bases; J trimming: 2 bases; junction bases outside the gene matches: 4. CDR3 loop: CASSLEGQVTDTQYF. The CDR3 nucleotides are TGTGCCAGCAGCTTGGAGGGACAGGTCACAGATACGCAGTATTTT.

The gene calls are TRBV5-1 and TRBJ2-7; unclear D gene. Germline V gene data show CDR1 as SGHRS and CDR2 as YFSETQ. The V end lost 2 bases, the J end lost 2 bases, and 5 bases lay between the germline ends. CDR3 size: 12 residues. CDR3 protein: CASSFGTYEQYF. Here the CDR3 DNA reads TGCGCCAGCAGCTTCGGCACCTACGAGCAGTACTTC.

The genes are TRBV7-9 and TRBJ2-5; no firm D call. The germline V gene encodes CDR1 SEHNR and CDR2 FQNEAQ (reference sequence). The CDR3 spans 15 residues. With 5 bases removed from V and 4 bases from J, the gap between germline ends came to 17 bases. The CDR3 loop is CASSPRRGDLETQYF. The CDR3 region has the DNA TGTGCCAGCAGCCCCCGTCGTGGAGATCTAGAGACCCAGTACTTC.

This rearrangement joins TRBV7-9 to TRBJ1-2; 9 bases fit TRBD1. This CDR3 has 13 residues. Looked up from germline, CDR1 is SEHNR and CDR2 is FQNEAQ (reference sequence). Losses at the gene ends were 4 bases for V and 7 bases for J; bases not matched to a gene: 4. CDR3 bases: TGTGCCAGCAGCTCCCCGACAGGGGGTGGCTACACCTTC. Its translation is CASSSPTGGGYTF.

The chain is built from TRBV6-1 and TRBJ2-7; no clear D gene. Trimming shortened V by 3 bases and J by 2 bases, and 5 bases separated the two germline ends. CDR1 and CDR2 (germline): MNHNS, SASEGT. This CDR3 is 12 amino acids long. The CDR3 DNA sequence: TGTGCCAGCAGTGAGGGTGCCTACGAGCAGTACTTC. Amino acid sequence: CASSEGAYEQYF.

J is TRBJ2-7 and V is TRBV5-1; TRBD1 agrees at 9 bases. CDR1 is SGHRS and CDR2 is YFSETQ in the germline V gene. The CDR3 extends over 14 amino acids. Germline trimming cut 4 bases from V and 1 base from J; bases unmatched to any gene: 3. The CDR3 DNA is TGCGCCAGCAGCGTCGGGACAGGGTCCTACGAGCAGTACTTC. Translating gives CASSVGTGSYEQYF.

The chain couples TRBV6-6 to TRBJ1-4, with D tentatively TRBD1 (5 bases). Germline lookup yields CDR1 MNHNY and CDR2 SVGAGI (reference sequence). With 5 bases removed from V and 3 bases from J, the gap between germline ends came to 10 bases. This CDR3 is 14 amino acids long. For the CDR3, the DNA is TGTGCCAGCAGTCGCGGGGGACCTAATGAAAAACTGTTTTTT. Translated: CASSRGGPNEKLFF.

This rearrangement joins TRBV19 to TRBJ2-7; the D is unclear. The CDR3 is 16 residues long. Looked up from germline, CDR1 is LNHDA and CDR2 is SQIVND (reference sequence). The V end lost 6 bases, the J end lost 6 bases, and 24 bases lay between the germline ends. This chain's CDR3 is CASRGKKGPRPLEQYF. The CDR3 DNA reads TGTGCCAGTAGGGGAAAAAAGGGTCCCCGTCCCCTCGAGCAGTACTTC. Full variable domain (remainder filled in from reference TRBV19 and TRBJ2-7): DGGITQSPKYLFRKEGQNVTLSCEQNLNHDAMYWYRQDPGQGLRLIYYSQIVNDFQKGDIAEGYSVSREKKESFPLTVTSAQKNPTAFYLCASRGKKGPRPLEQYFGPGTRLTVT.

The rearrangement uses TRBV2 and TRBJ2-7; 8 bases align to TRBD1. Germline V gene lookup returns CDR1 SNHLY and CDR2 FYNNEI. With 5 bases clipped from V and 4 bases from J, the junction kept 10 bases outside the gene matches. This CDR3 contains 15 residues. The DNA for the CDR3 is TGTGCCAGCAGTTACCCCGACAGGGGTTTTTACGAGCAGTACTTC. This gives the protein CASSYPDRGFYEQYF.

This clone was seen only once. The rearrangement joins TRBV11-3 to TRBJ1-1, with D perhaps TRBD1 (6 bases). Germline CDR1 reads SGHNT; CDR2 reads YENEEA. The length of the CDR3 is 14 residues. V lost 8 bases, J lost 6 bases, and 19 bases lay in between. The CDR3 sequence is CASLGGGQPPEAFF. CDR3 sequence (DNA): TGTGCCAGCTTAGGCGGGGGACAACCGCCTGAAGCTTTCTTT.

The rearrangement links TRBV30 to TRBJ1-1; possible D gene TRBD1, 6 bases. Germline CDR1 reads GTSNPN; CDR2 reads SVGIG (reference sequence). With 0 bases removed from V and 10 bases from J, the gap between germline ends came to 15 bases. The CDR3 runs 13 residues. The CDR3 spells CAWSVGQTEVAFF. In DNA form, the CDR3 reads TGTGCCTGGAGTGTAGGACAGACGGAGGTAGCTTTCTTT.

V and J are TRBV2 and TRBJ1-6; D uncertain. The V and J ends lost 4 bases and 4 bases respectively, with 5 bases between them. Germline V gene sequence: CDR1 SNHLY, CDR2 FYNNEI. CDR3 length: 13 amino acids. The CDR3 DNA reads as TGTGCCAGCAGTGGGGAGTATAATTCACCCCTCCACTTT. This codes for CASSGEYNSPLHF.